These 11 T cell receptor beta chains originate from one sample sequenced in a study of T-cell reconstitution after alpha-beta-depleted transplantation in children. A library of TCRbeta sequences, prepared with unique molecular identifiers, was generated. TCRdb analysed the PCR reads with MiXCR anew, one entry per CDR3 protein. The repertoire consists of about 240,000 distinct CDR3 sequences, with roughly 24% occurring once and the leading ten covering around 2.5%. The material sequenced was PBMCs, taken before TCRalphabeta/CD19-depleted stem cell transplant. Source of these receptors: a girl aged 2-10 years with Fanconi anemia, due to receive a stem cell transplant.

In its sample, this clonotype was seen a few times. J is TRBJ1-2 and V is TRBV6-5, with 8 bases that match TRBD1. V gave up 2 bases and J gave up 6 bases; unmatched junction bases: 2. CDR3 length equals 13 residues. CDR1 is MNHEY, CDR2 SVGAGI, per germline. The CDR3 region is CASSYRTGHGYTF. Here the CDR3 DNA reads TGTGCCAGCAGTTACCGGACAGGGCATGGCTACACCTTC.

This clonotype was observed many times. This sequence joins TRBV29-1 and TRBJ2-3, with a weak D call TRBD2 (6 bases). Germline CDR1 reads SQVTM; CDR2 reads ANQGSEA. The CDR3 sequence is 12 residues long. Trimming shortened V by 7 bases and J by 0 bases, and 8 bases separated the two germline ends. This CDR3 reads CSARGSTDTQYF. In DNA form, the CDR3 reads TGCAGCGCTCGGGGGAGCACAGATACGCAGTATTTT.

The chain recombines TRBV20-1 with TRBJ1-1; D uncertain. Trimming removed 3 bases at V and 1 base at J, with 9 bases between. This CDR3 region has 13 residues. Germline CDR1 and CDR2: DFQATT and SNEGSKA (reference sequence). The CDR3 is CSARPDWNTEAFF. The CDR3, as DNA: TGCAGTGCTAGGCCAGACTGGAACACTGAAGCTTTCTTT.

Comments on this clonotype: Germline and junction disagree at one end, which may indicate a read error. The gene calls are TRBV7-9 and TRBJ2-7; 7 nucleotides align to TRBD1. This CDR3 has 13 amino acids. The germline gives CDR1 SEHNR, CDR2 FQNEAQ (reference sequence). CDR3 nucleotide sequence: TGTGCCAGCAGCACCAGGACAGGCTACGATCAGTACTTC. It is translated as CASSTRTGYDQYF.

The chain employs TRBV6-1 and TRBJ2-5; D is possibly TRBD2 (6 bases). V lost 4 bases, J lost 3 bases, and 12 bases lay in between. The CDR3 loop spans 14 amino acids. The germline V gene encodes CDR1 MNHNS and CDR2 SASEGT. CDR3 DNA: TGTGCCAGCAGTGCCGGAGGGTGGGAAGAGACCCAGTACTTC. The encoded protein is CASSAGGWEETQYF.

This clonotype came up a few times. CDR3 coding DNA: TGCAGTGCTAGAGCCGGGACAGGGGGCCGGGAGACCCAGTACTTC. Protein sequence: CSARAGTGGRETQYF. V is TRBV20-1 and J is TRBJ2-5; TRBD1 agrees at 12 bases. Germline V gene sequence: CDR1 DFQATT, CDR2 SNEGSKA (reference sequence). The CDR3 runs 15 residues. J was trimmed by 5 bases and V by 1 base; bases with no gene match: 5.

The chain links TRBV14 to TRBJ2-7; D uncertain. This CDR3 has 12 amino acids. The ends were cut back, 2 bases at V and 4 bases at J, with 6 bases in the middle. The germline CDR1 and CDR2 sequences are SGHDN and FVKESK. CDR3 loop: CASSQYRYEQYF. The CDR3 bases are TGTGCCAGCAGCCAATACCGGTACGAGCAGTACTTC.

This clonotype appeared many times. V and J are TRBV4-2 and TRBJ2-7; the D is unclear. The CDR3 loop spans 14 amino acids. Trimming removed 2 bases from V and 0 bases from J, with 8 bases in between. Germline CDR1 LGHNA, CDR2 YNFKEQ. This CDR3 is CASSQLYSSYEQYF. The DNA of the CDR3 is TGTGCCAGCAGCCAATTGTACAGCTCCTACGAGCAGTACTTC.

The CDR3 DNA is TGTGCCAGCAGCCAAGCAGGGAGGACTGAAGCTTTCTTT. It is translated as CASSQAGRTEAFF. The V call is TRBV3-1, the J call TRBJ1-1, with a tentative D call TRBD1 (5 bases). This CDR3 is 13 amino acids long. Trimming took off 1 base at V and 5 bases at J, with 8 bases between the two ends. CDR1 and CDR2 from the germline V gene are LGHDT and YNNKEL (reference sequence).

This clonotype was counted ten times or more. The chain combines TRBV6-5 with TRBJ2-5; D may correspond to TRBD1 or TRBD2 (5 bases each). The CDR3 has 14 residues. Germline V gene data show CDR1 as MNHEY and CDR2 as SVGAGI. Trimming took off 0 bases at V and 0 bases at J, with 5 bases between the two ends. CDR3 DNA sequence: TGTGCCAGCAGTTACTCGGGACACCAAGAGACCCAGTACTTC. Encoded protein: CASSYSGHQETQYF.

The table lists this clonotype with many counts. The chain couples TRBV6-1 to TRBJ2-1; TRBD2 matches 10 bases. J lost 3 bases, V lost 4 bases, and 6 bases had no gene match. The CDR3 has 16 residues. Germline CDR1 MNHNS, CDR2 SASEGT. CDR3 protein: CASSAVAGGRYNEQFF. CDR3 nucleotide sequence: TGTGCCAGCAGTGCCGTAGCGGGGGGACGCTACAATGAGCAGTTCTTC.